These T cell receptor beta chains were read from a single sample in a study of technical replicates of blood from several donors. Sequenced by immunoSEQ multiplex PCR; TCRdb stores in-frame clones only, minus some. The table shows around 80,000 clones, with approximately 98% occurring only once. Source material: T cells isolated from PBMCs. These TCRs come from a human donor in good health. Each CDR3 is given with its conserved first and last residue. The D gene is left open where the match is weak. Clone size is shown for a subset of rows, as once, few, many or a class of expanded clone.

NA	14	TRBJ1-2	TRBD1	TRBV7-9	CASSSRQGLYGYTF	TGTGCCAGCAGCTCGAGACAGGGGCTATATGGCTACACCTTC
NA	16	TRBJ2-1	TRBD2	TRBV7-2	CASSLAGTSGYNEQFF	TGTGCCAGCAGCTTAGCAGGGACTAGCGGTTACAATGAGCAGTTCTTC
NA	12	TRBJ1-2	NA	TRBV5-6	CASARTGLSYTF	TGTGCCAGCGCGAGGACGGGGTTAAGCTACACCTTC
NA	13	TRBJ1-1	NA	TRBV19	CASIADSGIIAFF	TGTGCCAGTATCGCCGACTCAGGGATAATTGCTTTCTTT
NA	14	TRBJ2-7	NA	TRBV5-1	CASSLDPGAEEQYF	TGCGCCAGCAGCTTGGATCCGGGAGCGGAAGAGCAGTACTTC
NA	15	TRBJ2-3	TRBD2	TRBV6-6	CASTLTSGITDTQYF	TGTGCCAGCACCTTGACTAGCGGGATAACAGATACGCAGTATTTT
NA	13	TRBJ2-7	NA	TRBV5-5	CASSQRPADEQYF	TGTGCCAGCAGCCAGCGCCCGGCGGACGAGCAGTACTTC
NA	15	TRBJ2-3	NA	TRBV15	CATSRDWGGGNTQYF	TGTGCCACCAGCAGAGATTGGGGTGGAGGAAATACGCAGTATTTT
NA	13	TRBJ1-5	NA	TRBV10-3	CAISGWGGQPQHF	TGTGCCATCAGTGGGTGGGGGGGACAGCCCCAGCATTTT
once	14	TRBJ2-1	NA	TRBV6-1	CASDQGYLYNEQFF	TGTGCCAGCGACCAGGGTTATCTCTACAATGAGCAGTTCTTC
once	14	TRBJ2-2	NA	TRBV7-3	CASSLTTYTGELFF	TGTGCCAGCAGCTTAACTACTTACACCGGGGAGCTGTTTTTT
NA	14	TRBJ1-4	NA	TRBV7-2	CASSSTGKGEKLFF	TGTGCCAGCAGCTCAACAGGGAAAGGCGAAAAACTGTTTTTT
NA	15	TRBJ2-5	TRBD2	TRBV2	CASRISGLGGETQYF	TGTGCCAGCAGGATTAGCGGGTTGGGGGGAGAGACCCAGTACTTC
NA	15	TRBJ2-1	TRBD2	TRBV9	CASSVGREFYNEQFF	TGTGCCAGCAGCGTCGGGCGGGAGTTCTACAATGAGCAGTTCTTC
NA	13	TRBJ2-7	NA	TRBV2	CASSPPSSYEQYF	TGTGCCAGCAGTCCGCCTAGCTCCTACGAGCAGTACTTC
NA	16	TRBJ2-7	TRBD2	TRBV28	CASSVVAGGEGGEQYF	TGTGCCAGCAGTGTTGTAGCGGGAGGGGAAGGAGGGGAGCAGTACTTC
few	16	TRBJ1-2	NA	TRBV10-3	CAISESDWSTNYGYTF	TGTGCCATCAGTGAGTCGGACTGGAGTACTAACTATGGCTACACCTTC
NA	13	TRBJ2-1	NA	TRBV11-2	CASSSNFYNEQFF	TGTGCCAGCAGCTCTAACTTCTACAATGAGCAGTTCTTC
NA	18	TRBJ1-3	TRBD1	TRBV5-1	CASSLSPGTGLDLNTIYF	TGCGCCAGCAGCTTGTCCCCTGGGACAGGGTTAGATTTAAACACCATATATTTT
NA	12	TRBJ1-1	NA	TRBV30	CAWSTENTEAFF	TGTGCCTGGAGTACAGAGAACACTGAAGCTTTCTTT
NA	15	TRBJ2-5	TRBD1	TRBV7-9	CASSSRRDRDETQYF	TGTGCCAGCAGCTCGCGCCGGGACAGGGACGAGACCCAGTACTTC
NA	15	TRBJ2-5	NA	TRBV2	CASMVDTGSVETQYF	TGTGCCAGCATGGTGGATACAGGTTCTGTAGAGACCCAGTACTTC
NA	13	TRBJ1-5	NA	TRBV28	CASSDSLQEPQHF	TGTGCCAGCAGCGACAGCCTTCAGGAGCCCCAGCATTTT
NA	14	TRBJ2-7	NA	TRBV5-8	CASSFSGRYYEQYF	TGTGCCAGCAGCTTTTCCGGGAGATACTACGAGCAGTACTTC
NA	14	TRBJ1-2	NA	TRBV9	CASSGHQANYGYTF	TGTGCCAGCAGCGGACACCAAGCTAACTATGGCTACACCTTC
NA	16	TRBJ2-7	NA	TRBV6-1	CASSEGGIWEPYEQYF	TGTGCCAGCAGTGAAGGCGGGATCTGGGAGCCCTACGAGCAGTACTTC
NA	13	TRBJ2-2	NA	TRBV30	CAWSRDFTGELFF	TGTGCCTGGAGTCGAGATTTCACCGGGGAGCTGTTTTTT
NA	14	TRBJ2-5	TRBD2	TRBV13	CASSLGGREETQYF	TGTGCCAGCAGCTTAGGCGGGAGGGAAGAGACCCAGTACTTC
NA	13	TRBJ2-7	NA	TRBV27	CASSPGIDYEQYF	TGTGCCAGCAGTCCAGGGATTGACTACGAGCAGTACTTC
NA	17	TRBJ2-1	TRBD2	TRBV4-3	CASSPTGLAGGLNEQFF	TGCGCCAGCAGCCCCACAGGACTAGCGGGAGGCCTCAATGAGCAGTTCTTC
NA	16	TRBJ2-5	TRBD2	TRBV11-2	CASRGFLAGGPETQYF	TGTGCCAGCAGAGGTTTTCTGGCGGGAGGTCCAGAGACCCAGTACTTC
NA	15	TRBJ2-3	TRBD2	TRBV13	CASSSTSGSTDTQYF	TGTGCCAGCAGCTCAACTAGCGGGAGTACAGATACGCAGTATTTT
NA	13	TRBJ1-1	NA	TRBV5-1	CASSWWGPDEAFF	TGCGCCAGCAGCTGGTGGGGGCCCGATGAAGCTTTCTTT
NA	15	TRBJ2-1	TRBD2	TRBV5-5	CASSLISGSYNEQFF	TGTGCCAGCAGCTTGATAAGCGGGAGTTACAATGAGCAGTTCTTC
NA	11	TRBJ1-4	NA	TRBV6-5	CASRSDWKLFF	TGTGCCAGCAGGTCCGACTGGAAACTGTTTTTT
once	14	TRBJ2-3	NA	TRBV4-2	CASSQMTSTDTQYF	TGTGCCAGCAGCCAAATGACTAGCACAGATACGCAGTATTTT
NA	15	TRBJ1-2	TRBD1	TRBV9	CASSVVGTGVYGYTF	TGTGCCAGCAGCGTAGTAGGGACAGGAGTCTATGGCTACACCTTC
NA	15	TRBJ2-7	TRBD1	TRBV2	CASSEAGTGIDEQYF	TGTGCCAGCAGTGAAGCGGGGACAGGGATAGACGAGCAGTACTTC
NA	15	TRBJ2-7	TRBD2	TRBV4-3	CASSQGLAGGYEQYF	TGCGCCAGCAGCCAAGGACTAGCGGGAGGCTACGAGCAGTACTTC
NA	18	TRBJ2-3	NA	TRBV4-1	CASSPSTGTPRSTDTQYF	TGCGCCAGCAGCCCTTCAACCGGGACACCGAGAAGCACAGATACGCAGTATTTT
NA	17	TRBJ1-4	TRBD1	TRBV11-2	CASSSPTSTGFNEKLFF	TGTGCCAGCAGCTCACCTACATCGACAGGGTTTAATGAAAAACTGTTTTTT
NA	14	TRBJ2-7	TRBD2	TRBV9	CASSETSGSYEQYF	TGTGCCAGCAGTGAGACTAGCGGGAGTTACGAGCAGTACTTC
NA	14	TRBJ2-1	TRBD1	TRBV5-1	CASSFRGLGDEQFF	TGCGCCAGCAGCTTCAGGGGGCTAGGAGATGAGCAGTTCTTC
NA	14	TRBJ2-7	NA	TRBV19	CASSLRVGVREQYF	TGTGCCAGTAGTCTCAGGGTAGGAGTACGGGAGCAGTACTTC
NA	12	TRBJ2-7	TRBD1	TRBV29-1	CSVRTGPYEQYF	TGCAGCGTTAGGACAGGGCCCTACGAGCAGTACTTC
NA	16	TRBJ2-3	NA	TRBV5-1	CASSLEGQGSTDTQYF	TGCGCCAGCAGCTTGGAAGGGCAGGGCAGCACAGATACGCAGTATTTT
NA	16	TRBJ2-7	TRBD1	TRBV13	CASSLGLGQGVWEQYF	TGTGCCAGCAGCTTGGGCCTGGGACAGGGAGTATGGGAGCAGTACTTC
NA	12	TRBJ1-2	TRBD1	TRBV19	CATGQGNYGYTF	TGTGCCACCGGACAGGGGAACTATGGCTACACCTTC
NA	14	TRBJ2-2	NA	TRBV4-3	CASSRAPGVGELFF	TGCGCCAGCAGCCGAGCTCCAGGGGTTGGGGAGCTGTTTTTT
NA	13	TRBJ1-2	TRBD1	TRBV6-1	CASSETGGYGYTF	TGTGCCAGCAGTGAAACAGGGGGATATGGCTACACCTTC
once	17	TRBJ1-2	TRBD1	TRBV5-4	CASSYRDRGLPNYGYTF	TGTGCCAGCAGCTACAGGGACAGGGGGCTGCCGAACTATGGCTACACCTTC
NA	15	TRBJ2-2	NA	TRBV10-3	CAITGGRENTGELFF	TGTGCCATCACCGGGGGGCGGGAGAACACCGGGGAGCTGTTTTTT
NA	16	TRBJ2-5	TRBD1	TRBV5-1	CANLTQGVRGKETQYF	TGCGCCAACCTTACCCAGGGGGTAAGGGGGAAAGAGACCCAGTACTTC
few	17	TRBJ2-1	TRBD2	TRBV4-2	CASSQVQTSGSYNEQFF	TGTGCCAGCAGCCAAGTCCAGACTAGCGGCTCCTACAATGAGCAGTTCTTC
NA	16	TRBJ2-1	TRBD2	TRBV9	CASSYLAGGAYNEQFF	TGTGCCAGCAGCTACCTAGCGGGAGGAGCCTACAATGAGCAGTTCTTC
NA	16	TRBJ2-1	NA	TRBV7-9	CASSPLEGRTYNEQFF	TGTGCCAGCAGCCCGTTAGAGGGAAGGACCTACAATGAGCAGTTCTTC
NA	14	TRBJ1-2	NA	TRBV28	CASSLPGEDYGYTF	TGTGCCAGCAGTTTGCCAGGGGAAGACTATGGCTACACCTTC
NA	16	TRBJ1-3	NA	TRBV9	CASSPQTESWGNTIYF	TGTGCCAGCAGCCCCCAGACTGAATCCTGGGGAAACACCATATATTTT
once	11	TRBJ2-5	NA	TRBV30	CAWSLQETQYF	TGTGCCTGGAGTCTACAAGAGACCCAGTACTTC